The T cell receptor beta chain described here comes from a study of blood T cell repertoires in COVID-19. Study overall: Sample material is recorded as cDNA or gDNA derived from T cells, B-cell-depleted T cells, or PBMCs.

Participants were aged roughly 18 to 90 years from about 25 US areas. The CDR3 contains 14 residues. V was pared by 4 bases and J by 9 bases, with 16 bases between. CDR1 and CDR2 from the germline V gene are ENHRY and SYGVKD. Libraries were prepared by immunoSEQ multiplex PCR; TCRdb keeps only in-frame clonotypes and omits some of them. The top ten clones hold roughly 10% of a sample with 300,000 to 350,000 clones, about 90% of them seen once. The receptor comes from a woman aged 30 to 39 who had recovered from COVID-19. The chain links TRBV10-3 to TRBJ2-1, with D possibly being TRBD2 (6 bases). Sequencing input: PBMCs or T cells enriched from blood (not recorded which). CDR3 sequence reads: CAISGPVEGGEQFF. The CDR3 coding sequence is TGTGCCATCAGTGGGCCAGTGGAGGGTGGTGAGCAGTTCTTC.